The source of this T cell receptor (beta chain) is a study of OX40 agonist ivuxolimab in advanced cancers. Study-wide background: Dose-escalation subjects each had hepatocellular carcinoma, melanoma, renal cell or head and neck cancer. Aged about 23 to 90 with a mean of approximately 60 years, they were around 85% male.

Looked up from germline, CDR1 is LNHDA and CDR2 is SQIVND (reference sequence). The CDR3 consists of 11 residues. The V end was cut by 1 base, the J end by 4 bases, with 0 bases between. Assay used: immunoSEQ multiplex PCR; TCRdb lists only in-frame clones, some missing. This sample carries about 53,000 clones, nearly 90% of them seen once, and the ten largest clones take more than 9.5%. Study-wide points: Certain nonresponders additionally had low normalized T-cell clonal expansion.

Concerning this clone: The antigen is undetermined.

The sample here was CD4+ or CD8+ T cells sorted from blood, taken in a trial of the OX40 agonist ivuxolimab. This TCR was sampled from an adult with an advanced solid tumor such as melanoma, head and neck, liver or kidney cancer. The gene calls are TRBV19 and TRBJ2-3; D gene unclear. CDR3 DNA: TGTGCCAGTAGTATAGCAGATACGCAGTATTTT. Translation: CASSIADTQYF.